This T cell receptor (beta chain) was sequenced during a study of T cell changes during pregnancy in multiple sclerosis. Trimming removed 5 bases at V and 4 bases at J, with 12 bases between. CDR3 size: 14 residues. Germline CDR1 and CDR2: SNHLY and FYNNEI. Produced via immunoSEQ multiplex PCR; TCRdb's table is partial and in-frame only. The sample yields more than 14,000 clones, about 86% seen once. The input for sequencing was CD8+ T cells from peripheral blood mononuclear cells, taken in the first trimester of pregnancy. The rearrangement uses TRBV2 and TRBJ2-1; D might be TRBD2 (6 bases). The sequence was obtained from a female donor with multiple sclerosis, enrolled in a pregnancy study. The CDR3 reads CASSSSVKYNEQFF. CDR3 coding DNA: TGTGCCAGCAGTTCTAGCGTGAAATACAATGAGCAGTTCTTC.